These 10 T cell receptor beta chains were all obtained from the same sample, sequenced in a study of cytomegalovirus exposure and HLA in healthy donors. The primer mix had 60 Vbeta and 13 Jbeta primers. The protocol was immunoSEQ multiplex PCR, while the TCRdb copy is restricted to in-frame clones and leaves out a portion. The data include around 130,000 clones; the top ten clones carry approximately 1.9%. Sample: PBMCs. All receptors come from a woman aged 60-75 years in good health and CMV-seronegative.

The chain recombines TRBV6-5 with TRBJ2-1, with 8 bases lining up with TRBD2. The germline CDR1 and CDR2 sequences are MNHEY and SVGAGI. Trimming took 2 bases from V and 4 from J; bases not matched to a gene: 4. CDR3 length: 15 amino acids. CDR3 DNA: TGTGCCAGCAGTTACACGGGGGGGGGTTACAATGAGCAGTTCTTC. It codes for CASSYTGGGYNEQFF.

V usage is TRBV7-9 and J usage is TRBJ1-3; 8 nucleotides match TRBD1. Per the germline V gene, CDR1 is SEHNR and CDR2 is FQNEAQ (reference sequence). This CDR3 has 16 residues. Unmatched junction bases numbered 6, after V lost 5 bases and J lost 0 bases. CDR3 in amino acids: CASSRWTGSSGNTIYF. DNA for the CDR3: TGTGCCAGCAGCCGCTGGACAGGGAGCTCTGGAAACACCATATATTTT.

The gene calls are TRBV5-4 and TRBJ2-7; TRBD1 is a possible D gene (6 bases). Per the germline V gene, CDR1 is SGHNT and CDR2 is YYREEE (reference sequence). The CDR3 length is 14 residues. V lost 0 bases, J lost 5 bases, and 12 bases lay in between. The CDR3 here is CASSLGPGENEQYF. The DNA for the CDR3 is TGTGCCAGCAGCTTGGGACCAGGGGAAAACGAGCAGTACTTC.

The rearrangement joins TRBV5-4 to TRBJ2-3; possible D gene TRBD2, 6 bases. Trimming removed 2 bases at V and 0 bases at J, with 13 bases between. The length of the CDR3 is 16 residues. Per the germline V gene, CDR1 is SGHNT and CDR2 is YYREEE (reference sequence). DNA for the CDR3: TGTGCCAGCAGCTTTTCCGCGGGACGTAGCACAGATACGCAGTATTTT. This codes for CASSFSAGRSTDTQYF.

CDR3 coding DNA: TGTGCCAGCAGTCCCCGGACAGTCTATGGCTACACCTTC. Amino acid sequence: CASSPRTVYGYTF. The V and J genes are TRBV27 and TRBJ1-2; D may be TRBD1 (6 bases). This CDR3 comprises 13 residues. The germline V gene encodes CDR1 MNHEY and CDR2 SMNVEV (reference sequence). Trimming took 5 bases from V and 4 from J, leaving 11 bases between them.

The chain is built from TRBV4-1 and TRBJ2-1; 16 positions match TRBD2. Germline assignment: CDR1 MGHRA and CDR2 YSYEKL. V lost 3 bases to trimming and J lost 10 bases; unmatched junction nucleotides: 9. The CDR3 runs to 17 residues. The CDR3 is CASSQHPGLAGGQEQFF. CDR3 DNA: TGCGCCAGCAGCCAGCACCCGGGACTAGCGGGAGGGCAAGAGCAGTTCTTC.

This chain links TRBV5-1 with TRBJ1-6; 9 nucleotides align to TRBD1. Germline V gives CDR1 SGHRS, CDR2 YFSETQ. The V and J ends lost 4 bases and 7 bases, in that order; junction bases with no gene match: 6. The CDR3 loop spans 15 amino acids. CDR3 region: CASSGTGQLNSPLHF. In DNA, the CDR3 is TGCGCCAGCAGCGGGACAGGGCAGCTAAATTCACCCCTCCACTTT.

The genes are TRBV6-5 and TRBJ1-5; 7 nucleotides line up with TRBD1. From germline, CDR1 is MNHEY and CDR2 SVGAGI. This CDR3 spans 15 amino acids. Unmatched junction bases numbered 8, after V lost 6 bases and J lost 3 bases. The CDR3 DNA reads TGTGCCAGCAGCCCTCATACAGGGGACAATCAGCCCCAGCATTTT. Protein sequence: CASSPHTGDNQPQHF.

V usage is TRBV6-5 and J usage is TRBJ1-6, with D hard to call. Germline CDR1 reads MNHEY; CDR2 reads SVGAGI. CDR3 length: 13 residues. Between the trimmed V and J ends, which lost 11 bases and 4 bases, there was a span of 12 bases. The CDR3 DNA reads as TGTGCCTGCGGTGGAGGATATAATTCACCCCTCCACTTT. This translates into CACGGGYNSPLHF.

The chain combines TRBV4-2 with TRBJ1-1; D may be TRBD1 (5 bases). Germline CDR1 reads LGHNA; CDR2 reads YNFKEQ. CDR3 length: 14 amino acids. V was cut by 1 base and J by 1 base, with 7 bases left in between. The CDR3 region has the DNA TGTGCCAGCAGCCAAGCCAGGGAGAACACTGAAGCTTTCTTT. This translates into CASSQARENTEAFF.